This TCR beta chain was captured by sequencing in a study of cytomegalovirus exposure and HLA in healthy donors. Whole-study findings and limits: The authors assumed roughly uniform sequencing depth across donors for presence/absence analyses. One variant, a missense change in DCLRE1C, was linked in a later analysis to TCR beta V- and J-gene trimming. In vitro assays verified that a few CMV-associated chains recognized CMV antigens specifically.

About this clone: The antigen remains unidentified.

Donors counted as nominally healthy when sampled, yet unrecorded immune exposures were likely. The V end was cut by 5 bases, the J end by 7 bases, with 14 bases between. The CDR3 runs 13 residues. Germline CDR1 and CDR2: MDHEN and SYDVKM. The PCR employed 60 Vbeta primers together with 13 Jbeta primers. Produced via immunoSEQ multiplex PCR; TCRdb's table is partial and in-frame only. Of around 120,000 clones listed, 81% are singletons. This receptor was identified in a woman in her twenties or thirties in good health and CMV-seronegative. V is TRBV28 and J is TRBJ1-2; D is ambiguous. Specimen: PBMCs. Written as DNA, the CDR3 is TGTGCCAGCAGTCAACCAGCGGTAGGTGGCTACACCTTC. It translates to CASSQPAVGGYTF.